This T cell receptor (beta chain) was retrieved from a study of T-cell memory formation after mild COVID-19. The overall study: The two donors had largely donor-specific TCR clusters. Study outcomes and limitations: Mostly located in CM and EM were contracting CD4+ clones, with contracting CD8+ clones located in EMRA.

The length of the CDR3 is 15 residues. Trimming stripped 0 bases from V and 6 bases from J, with 14 bases between. Germline lookup yields CDR1 SGHRS and CDR2 YFSETQ. The table lists this clonotype with a few counts. Antigen unknown. The 5'RACE method, run with constant-segment primers, produced TCR alpha and TCR beta cDNA libraries (carrying sample barcodes and UMIs). TCRdb re-derived calls from the 5' RACE reads in MiXCR, one entry per CDR3 protein. The sample has roughly 100,000 distinct CDR3 sequences; about an eighth are singletons. V usage is TRBV5-1 and J usage is TRBJ2-3, with D unclear. Input material: PBMCs or a T cell subset sorted from them (not recorded which). This receptor was identified in an adult woman who had mild COVID-19 (a few samples of this study predate the infection). Cell type and time point are not known. In DNA form, the CDR3 reads TGCGCCAGCAGCTTGGGAGCCGGGCAGGTGGATACGCAGTATTTT. It specifies CASSLGAGQVDTQYF.